The sequence of this T cell receptor beta chain was determined in a study of Ad26.COV2.S vaccination and SARS-CoV-2 variants. About the study: Sample donor was a member of the COV1001 Ad26.COV2.S trial arm. Administration of Ad26.COV2.S was intramuscular, either once or twice 56 days apart.

This clone was picked up a small number of times. Its cognate antigen is unknown. Measured with immunoSEQ multiplex PCR; TCRdb has only the in-frame clones, and not every one. The data show about half a million clones, with roughly 87% seen just once and roughly 1.7% held by the top ten. Indicated treatment: 19 received Ad26.COV2.S at low or high dose, single or two shots; 5 received placebo; per-sample allocation not given. On day 63 after the first injection, vaccine and placebo recipients gave samples. Study conclusions and caveats: Compared with placebo recipients, vaccine recipients had higher spike-specific TCR breadth.

The receptor comes from a person between 18 and 59 years old who received the Ad26.COV2.S COVID-19 vaccine or a placebo. Sequences were derived from peripheral blood, sampled in a trial of Ad26.COV2.S vaccine versus placebo.

DNA for the CDR3: TGTGCCAGCAGGGACGCAAAAGACAGTAGCAATCAGCCCCAGCATTTT. It translates to CASRDAKDSSNQPQHF. The chain joins TRBV14 to TRBJ1-5, with D possibly being TRBD1 (5 bases). Germline loops: CDR1 SGHDN, CDR2 FVKESK. This CDR3 has 16 residues. V dropped 6 bases and J dropped 0 bases, with 15 bases sitting between them.